The clone carrying this T cell receptor beta chain showed up just a few times. Other DNA variants within this sample encode the same CDR3. Measured with immunoSEQ multiplex PCR; TCRdb has only the in-frame clones, and not every one. The table shows 45,000 or so clones, with 86% occurring only once. The sample belongs to a study of blood T cell repertoires in COVID-19. Sequenced sample: peripheral blood. The sequence was obtained from a middle-aged man with active COVID-19.

CDR3 nucleotide sequence: TGTGCCAGCAGCTTCGCGGGAGAAGAGACCCAGTACTTC. Protein product: CASSFAGEETQYF. V and J are TRBV7-2 and TRBJ2-5, with 7 bases fitting TRBD2. Trimming cost V 3 bases and J 3 bases; bases outside gene matches: 1. The CDR3 consists of 13 residues. Germline CDR1 is SGHTA and CDR2 is FQGNSA.